This TCR beta chain was found in a study of shared clonotypes between healthy human individuals. Study details: Plates per donor: three CD4 naive, three CD4 memory, two CD8 naive, one CD8 memory. Study outcomes and limitations: Larger estimated richness was generally recorded for naive subsets relative to memory subsets. Non-shared clonotypes were found to have lower generation probabilities than the clonotypes that were shared by all four of the sorted-subset donors.

The V gene end was trimmed by 5 bases and the J gene end by 2 bases; junction bases not matched to a gene: 12. Germline V gives CDR1 SGHTA, CDR2 FQGNSA. This CDR3 has 17 amino acids. Sequenced by immunoSEQ multiplex PCR; TCRdb stores in-frame clones only, minus some. This table has about 2.5 million clones, around 92% appearing once. Comment on this clone: No antigen is known for it.

This sequence was found in a man aged 18 to 35 in good health. Some clones in this sample may be carry-over from other donors' samples. Material: naive CD4+ T cells from PBMCs. The sample's subset: CD45RA+ positively selected. V is TRBV7-2 and J is TRBJ2-7, with 10 bases identical to TRBD2. The CDR3 spells CASSQRTSGQWPYEQYF. The CDR3 DNA reads TGTGCCAGCAGCCAAAGGACTAGCGGTCAGTGGCCCTACGAGCAGTACTTC. Full variable domain (rest looked up from reference TRBV7-2 and TRBJ2-7): GAGVSQSPSNKVTEKGKDVELRCDPISGHTALYWYRQSLGQGLEFLIYFQGNSAPDKSGLPSDRFSAERTGGSVSTLTIQRTQQEDSAVYLCASSQRTSGQWPYEQYFGPGTRLTVT.